The source of this T cell receptor beta chain is a study of OX40 agonist ivuxolimab in advanced cancers. About the research overall: Treatment of patients was with ivuxolimab, an agonistic anti-OX40 (CD134) antibody.

The germline V gene has CDR1 SGHNT and CDR2 YYREEE (reference sequence). This CDR3 is built from 11 residues. The V end was cut by 4 bases, the J end by 14 bases, with 13 bases between. Only in-frame clones appear in the TCRdb table, and some are missing; sequencing was by immunoSEQ multiplex PCR. The sample yields fewer than 120,000 clones, around 90% seen once. V is TRBV5-4 and J is TRBJ2-1, with TRBD2 as a possible D gene (5 bases). The sample here was CD4+ or CD8+ T cells sorted from blood, taken in a trial of the OX40 agonist ivuxolimab. The TCR was taken from an adult with an advanced solid tumor such as melanoma, head and neck, liver or kidney cancer. The CDR3 reads CASSRTGTEFF. The CDR3 region has the DNA TGTGCCAGCAGCCGGACTGGAACTGAGTTCTTC. Full variable domain (missing parts from reference TRBV5-4 and TRBJ2-1): ETGVTQSPTHLIKTRGQQVTLRCSSQSGHNTVSWYQQALGQGPQFIFQYYREEENGRGNFPPRFSGLQFPNYSSELNVNALELDDSALYLCASSRTGTEFFGPGTRLTVL.